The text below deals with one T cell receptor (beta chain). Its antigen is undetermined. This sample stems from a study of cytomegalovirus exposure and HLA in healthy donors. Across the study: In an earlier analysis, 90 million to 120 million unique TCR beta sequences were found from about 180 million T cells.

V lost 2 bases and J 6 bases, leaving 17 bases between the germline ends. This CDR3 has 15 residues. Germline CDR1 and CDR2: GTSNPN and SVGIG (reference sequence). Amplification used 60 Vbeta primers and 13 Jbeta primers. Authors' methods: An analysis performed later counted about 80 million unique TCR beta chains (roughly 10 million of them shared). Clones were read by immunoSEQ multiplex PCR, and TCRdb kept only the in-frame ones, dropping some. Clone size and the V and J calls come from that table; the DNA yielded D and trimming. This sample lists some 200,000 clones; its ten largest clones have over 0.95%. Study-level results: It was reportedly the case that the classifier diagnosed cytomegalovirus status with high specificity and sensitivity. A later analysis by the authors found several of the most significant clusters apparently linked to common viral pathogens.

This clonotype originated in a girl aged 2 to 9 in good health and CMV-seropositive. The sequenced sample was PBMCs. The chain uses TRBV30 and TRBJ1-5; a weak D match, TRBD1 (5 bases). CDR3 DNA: TGTGCCTGGAGTCGCGGCGGGGCGTTTGGTCAGCCCCAGCATTTT. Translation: CAWSRGGAFGQPQHF.